This T cell receptor (beta chain) was identified in a study of blood T cell repertoires in COVID-19. Symptom resolution, clearance, or two negative PCRs marked donors in Cohort 3 as recovered. Per the germline V gene, CDR1 is SGHTS and CDR2 is YDEGEE. V lost 5 bases and J 3 bases, leaving 14 bases between the germline ends. This CDR3 has 14 residues. Per the original methods: Estimates of nucleated cell counts were drawn from the amplification of reference gene primers. Profiling relied on immunoSEQ multiplex PCR, and the TCRdb table lists in-frame clones only, not all of them. The DNA was the basis for D and trimming; V, J and clone size are from that table. Counted here are about 220,000 clones, about four fifths occurring once; the ten biggest clones make up approximately 3.1%.

The sequencing input was PBMCs or T cells enriched from blood (not recorded which). The chain couples TRBV5-8 to TRBJ1-1, with D perhaps TRBD1 (6 bases). The receptor was isolated from a woman aged 55-75 years who had recovered from COVID-19. CDR3 region: CASRRERGYTEAFF. The CDR3 DNA sequence: TGTGCCAGCAGACGTGAGAGGGGGTACACTGAAGCTTTCTTT.